This T cell receptor (beta chain) was identified during a study of tumor-infiltrating lymphocytes in primary liver carcinoma. Study findings and constraints: Blood's top-250-clone fraction was significantly lower than that of tumors (p = 0.039).

Regarding this clonotype: Its antigen is still unknown. At one end the junction does not follow the germline gene, possibly because of a read error.

A primer in the constant region served to generate TCR beta cDNA from approximately 500 ng of total RNA. Researchers made the TCR beta libraries by running three nested multiplex PCR rounds with slightly modified ARM-PCR. The opening two PCR rounds, about 10 cycles each, paired TRBV1-TRBV30 forward primers with a C-beta reverse primer. TCRdb itself ran the multiplex PCR reads through MiXCR, one entry per CDR3 protein. The profile shows approximately 210,000 distinct CDR3 sequences, approximately 65% of them singletons. Extraction also yielded germline DNA, while blood RNA was obtained from unsorted whole blood. Germline V CDR1 and CDR2: SGHAT, FQNNGV. The length of the CDR3 is 13 residues.

Sequencing was carried out using peripheral blood. This chain connects TRBV11-2 to TRBJ1-1; no clear D gene. The source is a woman aged 60-75 years with primary liver carcinoma and hepatitis B virus infection. In DNA form, the CDR3 reads TGTGCCAGCAGCTTAAGAGATAACATTGAAGCTTTCTTT. Translating gives CASSLRDNIEAFF.